Its frequency marks the clone carrying this TCR beta chain as medium-sized. The antigen remains unidentified. CDR1 is SGHVS and CDR2 is FQNEAQ in the germline V gene. The CDR3 extends over 16 amino acids. The TRB libraries of cDNA were built by UMI-labeled 5' RACE. With the 5' RACE reads reprocessed, TCRdb shows one record per CDR3 protein and no DNA. Its table lists 9,100 or so distinct CDR3 sequences. The data were taken from a study of CXCR3-negative and CXCR3-positive naive CD8 T cells. Whole-study results and caveats: Unlike memory cells, which differed, naive CXCR3-negative and CXCR3-positive cells had similar TRBV-TRBJ usage.

The rearrangement links TRBV7-8 to TRBJ2-2; as DNA is missing, the TRBD1 call by TCRdb cannot be tested. The TCR comes from a human donor in good health. Some clones in this sample may be carry-over from other donors' samples. The sample taken for sequencing was naive CXCR3- CD8+ T cells from blood. The subset was: CD45RO-CCR7+CD27+CD95- naive CD8+ T cells lacking CXCR3 (TNR3-). The CDR3 sequence is CASSPTGLSDTGELFF.